This TCR beta chain was recovered during a study of blood T cell repertoires in COVID-19. Whole-study context: Italy, Spain and the United States were the sources of the convalescent and acute COVID-19 samples.

Data came from immunoSEQ multiplex PCR; TCRdb stores just in-frame clones and leaves some out. Of about 110,000 clones listed, 65% to 80% are singletons. CDR3 length: 14 residues. Germline assignment: CDR1 SGHNT and CDR2 YENEEA. V was cut by 1 base and J by 1 base, with 7 bases left in between. The V gene is TRBV11-3, the J gene TRBJ1-1; D might be TRBD1 (5 bases). Sequenced input: peripheral blood. The source is a woman aged 55 to 70 with acute or convalescent COVID-19. The CDR3 DNA sequence: TGTGCCAGCAGCTTAGCAGGGCCGAACACTGAAGCTTTCTTT. Protein sequence: CASSLAGPNTEAFF.